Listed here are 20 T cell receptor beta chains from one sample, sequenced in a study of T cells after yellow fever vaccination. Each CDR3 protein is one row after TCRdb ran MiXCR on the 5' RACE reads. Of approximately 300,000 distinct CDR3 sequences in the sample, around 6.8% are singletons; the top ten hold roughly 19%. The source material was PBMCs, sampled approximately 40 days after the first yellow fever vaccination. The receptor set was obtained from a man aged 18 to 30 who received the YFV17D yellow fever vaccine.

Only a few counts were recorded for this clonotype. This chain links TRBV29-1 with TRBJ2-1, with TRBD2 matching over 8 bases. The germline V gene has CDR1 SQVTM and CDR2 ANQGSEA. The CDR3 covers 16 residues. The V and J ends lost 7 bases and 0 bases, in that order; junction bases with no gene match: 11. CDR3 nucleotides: TGCAGCGCTCGAACGGCGGGGGGCAGCTCCTACAATGAGCAGTTCTTC. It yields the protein CSARTAGGSSYNEQFF.

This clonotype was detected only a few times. The CDR3 DNA reads as TGTGCCAGCAGTAGGCTAGGGGCGCGGGGCACAGATACGCAGTATTTT. It is translated as CASSRLGARGTDTQYF. This rearrangement joins TRBV27 to TRBJ2-3; D possibly uses TRBD1 or TRBD2 (5 bases each). This CDR3 is 16 amino acids long. V was clipped by 5 bases and J by 1 base, with 16 bases between them. Germline CDR1 is MNHEY and CDR2 is SMNVEV (reference sequence).

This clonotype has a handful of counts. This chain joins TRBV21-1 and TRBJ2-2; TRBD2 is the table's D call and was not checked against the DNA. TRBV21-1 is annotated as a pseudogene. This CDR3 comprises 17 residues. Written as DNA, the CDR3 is TGTGCCAGCAGCAAAATTGGCCTAGCGGGGCCGACCGGGGAGCTGTTTTTT. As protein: CASSKIGLAGPTGELFF.

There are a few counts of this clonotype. The CDR3 loop reads CASSAGPHRTGDYSNQPQHF. The CDR3 DNA reads TGTGCCAGCAGCGCGGGACCCCATCGGACAGGGGATTATAGCAATCAGCCCCAGCATTTT. The J gene is TRBJ1-5, the V gene TRBV9; 9 nucleotides line up with TRBD1. Germline-derived CDR1 and CDR2 are SGDLS and YYNGEE. The CDR3 consists of 20 residues. J lost 0 bases, V lost 3 bases, and 16 bases had no gene match.

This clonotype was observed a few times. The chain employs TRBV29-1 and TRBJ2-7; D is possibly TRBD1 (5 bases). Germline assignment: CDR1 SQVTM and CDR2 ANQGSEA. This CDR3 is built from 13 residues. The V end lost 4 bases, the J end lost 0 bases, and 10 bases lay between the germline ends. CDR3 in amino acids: CSVGTSSSYEQYF. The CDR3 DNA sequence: TGCAGCGTTGGGACATCGAGCTCCTACGAGCAGTACTTC.

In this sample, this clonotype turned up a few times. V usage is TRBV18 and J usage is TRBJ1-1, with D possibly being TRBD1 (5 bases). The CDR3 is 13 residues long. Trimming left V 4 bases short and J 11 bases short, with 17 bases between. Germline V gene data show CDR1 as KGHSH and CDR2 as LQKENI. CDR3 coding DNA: TGTGCCAGCTCACTTAGTGACACCCGGGGGGCTTTCTTT. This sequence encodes CASSLSDTRGAFF. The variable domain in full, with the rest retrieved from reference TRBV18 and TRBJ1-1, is NAGVMQNPRHLVRRRGQEARLRCSPMKGHSHVYWYRQLPEEGLKFMVYLQKENIIDESGMPKERFSAEFPKEGPSILRIQQVVRGDSAAYFCASSLSDTRGAFFGQGTRLTVV.

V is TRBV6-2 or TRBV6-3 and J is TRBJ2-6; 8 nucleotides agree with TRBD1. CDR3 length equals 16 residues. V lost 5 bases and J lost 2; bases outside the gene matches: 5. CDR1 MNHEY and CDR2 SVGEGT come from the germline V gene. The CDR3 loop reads CASSGSGGAGANVLTF. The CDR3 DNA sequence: TGTGCCAGCAGTGGATCAGGGGGCGCTGGGGCCAACGTCCTGACTTTC.

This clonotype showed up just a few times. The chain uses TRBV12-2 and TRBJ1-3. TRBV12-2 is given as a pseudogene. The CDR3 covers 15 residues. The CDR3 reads CASRDPRVSRNTIYF. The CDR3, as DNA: TGTGCAAGTCGGGACCCGCGAGTTTCACGAAACACCATATATTTT.

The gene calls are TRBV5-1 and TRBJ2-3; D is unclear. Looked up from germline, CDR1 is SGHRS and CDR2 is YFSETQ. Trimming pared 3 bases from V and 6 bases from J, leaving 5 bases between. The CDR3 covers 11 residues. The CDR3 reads CASSWADTQYF. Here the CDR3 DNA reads TGCGCCAGCAGCTGGGCGGATACGCAGTATTTT.

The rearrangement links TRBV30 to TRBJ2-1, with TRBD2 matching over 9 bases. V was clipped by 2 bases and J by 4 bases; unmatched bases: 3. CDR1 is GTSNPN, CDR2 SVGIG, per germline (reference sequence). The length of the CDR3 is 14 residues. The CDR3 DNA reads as TGTGCCTGGAGTCGGGGACTAGCTTACAATGAGCAGTTCTTC. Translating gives CAWSRGLAYNEQFF.

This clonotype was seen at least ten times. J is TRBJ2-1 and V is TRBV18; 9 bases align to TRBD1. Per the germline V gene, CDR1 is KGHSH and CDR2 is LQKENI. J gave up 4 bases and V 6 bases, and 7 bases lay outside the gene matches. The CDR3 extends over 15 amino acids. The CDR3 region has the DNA TGTGCCAGCTCGTCCGGGACAGGGATGTACAATGAGCAGTTCTTC. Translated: CASSSGTGMYNEQFF.

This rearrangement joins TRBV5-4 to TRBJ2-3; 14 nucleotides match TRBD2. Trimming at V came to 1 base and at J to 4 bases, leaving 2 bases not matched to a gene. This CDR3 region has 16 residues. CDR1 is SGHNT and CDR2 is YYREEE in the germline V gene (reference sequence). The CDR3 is CASSLMGLAGADTQYF. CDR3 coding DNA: TGTGCCAGCAGCTTGATGGGACTAGCGGGGGCAGATACGCAGTATTTT.

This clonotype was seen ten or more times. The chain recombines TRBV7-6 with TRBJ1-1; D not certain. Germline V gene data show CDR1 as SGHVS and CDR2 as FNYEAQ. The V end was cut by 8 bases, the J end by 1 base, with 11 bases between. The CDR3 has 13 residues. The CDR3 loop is CASRGPTNTEAFF. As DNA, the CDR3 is TGTGCCAGCCGCGGGCCTACGAACACTGAAGCTTTCTTT.

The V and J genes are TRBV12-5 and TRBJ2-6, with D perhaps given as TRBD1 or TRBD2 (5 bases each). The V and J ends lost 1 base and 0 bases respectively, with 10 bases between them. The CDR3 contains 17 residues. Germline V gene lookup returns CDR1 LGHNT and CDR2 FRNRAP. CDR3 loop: CASGLGGRNSGANVLTF. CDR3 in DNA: TGTGCTAGTGGTTTGGGGGGACGGAACTCTGGGGCCAACGTCCTGACTTTC. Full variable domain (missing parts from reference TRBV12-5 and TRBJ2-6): DARVTQTPRHKVTEMGQEVTMRCQPILGHNTVFWYRQTMMQGLELLAYFRNRAPLDDSGMPKDRFSAEMPDATLATLKIQPSEPRDSAVYFCASGLGGRNSGANVLTFGAGSRLTVL.

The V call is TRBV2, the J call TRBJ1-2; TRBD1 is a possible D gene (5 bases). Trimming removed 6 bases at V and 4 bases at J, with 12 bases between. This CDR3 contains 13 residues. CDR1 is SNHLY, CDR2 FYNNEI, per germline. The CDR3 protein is CASSGAGRYGYTF. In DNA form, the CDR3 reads TGTGCCAGCAGCGGGGCAGGGCGCTATGGCTACACCTTC.

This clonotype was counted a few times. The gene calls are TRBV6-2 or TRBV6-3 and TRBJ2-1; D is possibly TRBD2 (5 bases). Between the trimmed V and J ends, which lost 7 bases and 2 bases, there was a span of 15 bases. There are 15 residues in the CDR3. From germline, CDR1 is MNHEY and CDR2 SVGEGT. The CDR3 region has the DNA TGTGCCAGCATCCCCGGTCGGGATCCCTACAATGAGCAGTTCTTC. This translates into CASIPGRDPYNEQFF.

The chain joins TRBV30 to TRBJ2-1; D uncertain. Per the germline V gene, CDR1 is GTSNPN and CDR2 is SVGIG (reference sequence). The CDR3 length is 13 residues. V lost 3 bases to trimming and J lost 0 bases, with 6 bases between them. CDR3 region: CAWSKDSYNEQFF. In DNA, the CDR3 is TGTGCCTGGAGCAAAGACTCCTACAATGAGCAGTTCTTC.

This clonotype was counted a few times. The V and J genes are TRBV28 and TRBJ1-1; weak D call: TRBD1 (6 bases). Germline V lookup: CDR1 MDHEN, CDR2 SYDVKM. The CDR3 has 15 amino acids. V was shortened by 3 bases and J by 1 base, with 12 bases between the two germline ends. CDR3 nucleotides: TGTGCCAGCAGTTTGACTCTGGGGGCGAACACTGAAGCTTTCTTT. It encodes CASSLTLGANTEAFF.

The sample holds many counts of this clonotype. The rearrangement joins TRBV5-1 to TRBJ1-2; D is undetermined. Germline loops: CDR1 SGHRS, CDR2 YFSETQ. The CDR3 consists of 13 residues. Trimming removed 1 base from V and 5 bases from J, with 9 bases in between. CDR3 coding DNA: TGCGCCAGCAGCTTGATGTCGGATTATGGCTACACCTTC. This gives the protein CASSLMSDYGYTF.

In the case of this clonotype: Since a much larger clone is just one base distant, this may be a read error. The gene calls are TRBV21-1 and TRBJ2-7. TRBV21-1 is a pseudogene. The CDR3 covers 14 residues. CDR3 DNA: TGTGCCAGCAACAACCTAGACAGCTCCTACGAGCAGTACGTC. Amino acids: CASNNLDSSYEQYV.